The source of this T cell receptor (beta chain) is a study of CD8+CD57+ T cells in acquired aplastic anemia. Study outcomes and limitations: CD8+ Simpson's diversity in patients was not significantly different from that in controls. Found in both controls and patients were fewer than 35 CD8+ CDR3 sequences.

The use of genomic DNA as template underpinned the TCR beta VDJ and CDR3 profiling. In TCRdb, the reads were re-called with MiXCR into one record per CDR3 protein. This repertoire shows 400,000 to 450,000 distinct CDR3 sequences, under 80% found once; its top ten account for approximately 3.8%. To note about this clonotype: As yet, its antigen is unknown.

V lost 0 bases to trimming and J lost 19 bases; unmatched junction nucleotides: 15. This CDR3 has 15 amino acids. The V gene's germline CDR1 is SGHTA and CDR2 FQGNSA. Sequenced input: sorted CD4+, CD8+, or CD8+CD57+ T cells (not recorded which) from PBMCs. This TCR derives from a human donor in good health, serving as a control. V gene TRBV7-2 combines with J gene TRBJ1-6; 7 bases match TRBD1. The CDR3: CASSLATQGTLPFHF. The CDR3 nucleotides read TGTGCCAGCAGCTTAGCGACACAGGGGACCCTACCCTTTCACTTT.